The source of this T cell receptor beta chain is a study of blood T cell repertoires in COVID-19. Profiled with immunoSEQ multiplex PCR; TCRdb holds only in-frame clones, not every one. The sample has approximately 260,000 clones; 70% to 90% are singletons. Trimming left V 6 bases short and J 2 bases short, with 8 bases between. CDR1 MNHEY and CDR2 SVGAGI come from the germline V gene. The CDR3 has 14 residues. V usage is TRBV6-5 and J usage is TRBJ2-6, with D tentatively TRBD1 (5 bases). The specimen was peripheral blood. This TCR was recovered from a woman in her seventies with acute or convalescent COVID-19. CDR3 sequence (DNA): TGTGCCAGCAGACGACAGCCTGGGGCCAACGTCCTGACTTTC. As protein: CASRRQPGANVLTF.